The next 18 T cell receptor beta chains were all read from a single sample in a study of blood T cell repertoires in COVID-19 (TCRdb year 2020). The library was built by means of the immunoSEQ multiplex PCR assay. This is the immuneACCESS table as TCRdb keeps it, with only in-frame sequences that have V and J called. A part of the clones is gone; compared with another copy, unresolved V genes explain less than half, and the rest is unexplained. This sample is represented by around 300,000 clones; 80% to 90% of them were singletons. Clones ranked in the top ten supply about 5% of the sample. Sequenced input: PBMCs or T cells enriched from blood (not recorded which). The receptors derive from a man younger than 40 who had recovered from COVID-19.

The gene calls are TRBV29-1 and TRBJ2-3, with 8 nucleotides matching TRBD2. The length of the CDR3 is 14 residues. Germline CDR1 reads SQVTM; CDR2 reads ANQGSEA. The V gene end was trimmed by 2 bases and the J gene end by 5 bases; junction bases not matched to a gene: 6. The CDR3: CSVETAGVGDTQYF. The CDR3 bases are TGCAGCGTTGAAACAGCGGGGGTGGGAGATACGCAGTATTTT.

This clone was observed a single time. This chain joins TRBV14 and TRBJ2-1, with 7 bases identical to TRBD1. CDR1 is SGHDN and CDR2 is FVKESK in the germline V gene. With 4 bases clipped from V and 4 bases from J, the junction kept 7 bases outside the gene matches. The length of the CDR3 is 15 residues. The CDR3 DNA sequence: TGTGCCAGCAGCCCATACCAGGGGGTATACAATGAGCAGTTCTTC. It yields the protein CASSPYQGVYNEQFF.

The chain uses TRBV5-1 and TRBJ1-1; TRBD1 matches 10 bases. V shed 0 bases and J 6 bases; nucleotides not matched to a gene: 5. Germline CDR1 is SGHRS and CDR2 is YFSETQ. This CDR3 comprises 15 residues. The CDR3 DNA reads TGCGCCAGCAGCTTGGGCGGGACAGGGGTATCTGAAGCTTTCTTT. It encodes CASSLGGTGVSEAFF.

The DNA of the CDR3 is TGTGCCAGCAGCCAAGACTGGGCTGGTTCACCCCTCCACTTT. Translated: CASSQDWAGSPLHF. The V call is TRBV3-1 (or the pseudogene TRBV3-2), the J call TRBJ1-6; D remains ambiguous. The CDR3 runs to 14 residues. Germline V gene lookup returns CDR1 LGHDT and CDR2 YNNKEL (reference sequence). V lost 0 bases to trimming and J lost 9 bases, with 9 bases between them.

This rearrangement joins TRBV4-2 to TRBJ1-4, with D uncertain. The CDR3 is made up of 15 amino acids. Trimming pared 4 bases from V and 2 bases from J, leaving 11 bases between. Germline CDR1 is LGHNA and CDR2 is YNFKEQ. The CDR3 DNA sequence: TGTGCCAGCAGCCGTGGTACAGCCACTAATGAAAAACTGTTTTTT. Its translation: CASSRGTATNEKLFF.

The CDR3 loop reads CSVELPPGQGGETQYF. CDR3 bases: TGCAGCGTTGAACTTCCCCCCGGACAGGGGGGAGAGACCCAGTACTTC. The chain combines TRBV29-1 with TRBJ2-5; 10 bases match TRBD1. This CDR3 has 16 amino acids. Germline CDR1 is SQVTM and CDR2 is ANQGSEA. V gave up 2 bases and J gave up 4 bases; unmatched junction bases: 10.

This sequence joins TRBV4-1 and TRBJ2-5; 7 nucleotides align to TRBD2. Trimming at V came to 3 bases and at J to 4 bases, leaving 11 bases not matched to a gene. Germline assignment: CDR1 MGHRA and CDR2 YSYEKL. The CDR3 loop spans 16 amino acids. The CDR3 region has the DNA TGCGCCAGCAGCCAGTCCCAGGGAGGGACCTTAGAGACCCAGTACTTC. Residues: CASSQSQGGTLETQYF.

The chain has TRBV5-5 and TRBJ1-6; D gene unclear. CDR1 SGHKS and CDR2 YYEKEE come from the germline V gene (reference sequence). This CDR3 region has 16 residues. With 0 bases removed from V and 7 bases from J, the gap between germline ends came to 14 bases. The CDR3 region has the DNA TGTGCCAGCAGCTTGGCGGCGGCTGGACTAAATTCACCCCTCCACTTT. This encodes CASSLAAAGLNSPLHF.

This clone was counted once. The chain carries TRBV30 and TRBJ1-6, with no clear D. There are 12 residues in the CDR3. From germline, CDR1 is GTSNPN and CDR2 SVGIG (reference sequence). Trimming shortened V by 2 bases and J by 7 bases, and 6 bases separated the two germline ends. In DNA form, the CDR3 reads TGTGCCTGGAGTCACAACAATTCACCCCTCCACTTT. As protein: CAWSHNNSPLHF.

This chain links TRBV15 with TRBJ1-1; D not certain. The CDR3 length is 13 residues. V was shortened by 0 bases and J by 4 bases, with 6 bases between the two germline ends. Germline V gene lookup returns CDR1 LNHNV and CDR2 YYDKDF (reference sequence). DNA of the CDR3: TGTGCCACCAGCAGAGATCGGTTCACTGAAGCTTTCTTT. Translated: CATSRDRFTEAFF.

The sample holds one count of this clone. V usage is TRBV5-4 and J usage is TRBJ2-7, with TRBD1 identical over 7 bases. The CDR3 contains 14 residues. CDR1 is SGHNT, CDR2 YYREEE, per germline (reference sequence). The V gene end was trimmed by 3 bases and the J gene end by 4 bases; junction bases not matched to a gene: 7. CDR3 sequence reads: CASSSRQGVYEQYF. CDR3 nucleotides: TGTGCCAGCAGCTCCCGACAGGGAGTGTACGAGCAGTACTTC.

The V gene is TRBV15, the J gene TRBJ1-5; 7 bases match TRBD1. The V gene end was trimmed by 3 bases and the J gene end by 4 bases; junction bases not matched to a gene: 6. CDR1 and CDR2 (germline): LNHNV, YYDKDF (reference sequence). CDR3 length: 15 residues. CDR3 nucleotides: TGTGCCACCAGCAGCGACAGGGTCCAAAATCAGCCCCAGCATTTT. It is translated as CATSSDRVQNQPQHF.

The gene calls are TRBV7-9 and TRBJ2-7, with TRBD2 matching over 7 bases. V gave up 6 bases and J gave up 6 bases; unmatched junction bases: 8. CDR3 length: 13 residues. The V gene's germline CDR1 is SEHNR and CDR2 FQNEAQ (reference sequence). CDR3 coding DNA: TGTGCCAGCAGTTACGACGGGGGGACCGAGCAGTACTTC. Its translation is CASSYDGGTEQYF.

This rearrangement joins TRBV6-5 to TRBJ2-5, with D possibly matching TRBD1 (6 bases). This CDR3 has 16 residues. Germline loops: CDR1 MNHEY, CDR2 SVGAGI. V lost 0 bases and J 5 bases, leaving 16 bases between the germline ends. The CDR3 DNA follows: TGTGCCAGCAGTTACTCTGGGGGCCAGGGTTTGGAGACCCAGTACTTC. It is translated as CASSYSGGQGLETQYF.

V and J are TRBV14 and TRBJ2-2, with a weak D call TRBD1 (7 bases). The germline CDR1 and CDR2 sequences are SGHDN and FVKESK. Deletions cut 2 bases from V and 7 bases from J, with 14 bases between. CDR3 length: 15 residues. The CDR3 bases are TGTGCCAGCAGCCAATTACCAGGGGGGCTCGGGGAGCTGTTTTTT. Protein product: CASSQLPGGLGELFF.

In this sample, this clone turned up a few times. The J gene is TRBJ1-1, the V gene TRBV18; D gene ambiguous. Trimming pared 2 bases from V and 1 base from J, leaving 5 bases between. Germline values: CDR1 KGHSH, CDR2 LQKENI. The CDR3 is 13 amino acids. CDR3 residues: CASSPKQNTEAFF. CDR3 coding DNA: TGTGCCAGCTCACCAAAACAGAACACTGAAGCTTTCTTT.

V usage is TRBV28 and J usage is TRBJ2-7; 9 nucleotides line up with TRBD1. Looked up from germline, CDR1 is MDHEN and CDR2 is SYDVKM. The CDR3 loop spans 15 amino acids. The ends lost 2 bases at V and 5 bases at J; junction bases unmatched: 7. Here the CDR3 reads CASSLVGQGSHEQYF. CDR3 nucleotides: TGTGCCAGCAGTTTAGTAGGACAGGGGTCCCACGAGCAGTACTTC. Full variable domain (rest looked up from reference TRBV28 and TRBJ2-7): DVKVTQSSRYLVKRTGEKVFLECVQDMDHENMFWYRQDPGLGLRLIYFSYDVKMKEKGDIPEGYSVSREKKERFSLILESASTNQTSMYLCASSLVGQGSHEQYFGPGTRLTVT.

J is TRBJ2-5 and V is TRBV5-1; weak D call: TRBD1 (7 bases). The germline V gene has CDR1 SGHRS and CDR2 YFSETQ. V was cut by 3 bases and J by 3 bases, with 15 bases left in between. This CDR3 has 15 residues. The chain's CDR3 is CASSYTQGRKETQYF. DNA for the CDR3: TGCGCCAGCAGCTACACACAGGGGAGGAAAGAGACCCAGTACTTC.